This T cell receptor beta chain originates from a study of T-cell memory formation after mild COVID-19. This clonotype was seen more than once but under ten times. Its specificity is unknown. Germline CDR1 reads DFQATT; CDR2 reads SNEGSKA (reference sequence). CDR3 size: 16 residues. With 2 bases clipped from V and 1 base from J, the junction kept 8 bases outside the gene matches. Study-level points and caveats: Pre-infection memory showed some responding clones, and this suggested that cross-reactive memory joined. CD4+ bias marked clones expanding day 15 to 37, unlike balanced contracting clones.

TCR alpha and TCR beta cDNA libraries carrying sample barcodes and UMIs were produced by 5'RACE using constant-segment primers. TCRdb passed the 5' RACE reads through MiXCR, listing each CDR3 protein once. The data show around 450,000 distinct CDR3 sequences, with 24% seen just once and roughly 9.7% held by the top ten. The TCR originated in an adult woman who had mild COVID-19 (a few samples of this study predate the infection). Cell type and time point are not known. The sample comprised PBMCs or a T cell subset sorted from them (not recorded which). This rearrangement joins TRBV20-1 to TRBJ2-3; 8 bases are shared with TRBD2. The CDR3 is CSARPYSGEGTDTQYF. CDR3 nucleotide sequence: TGCAGTGCTAGACCCTATAGCGGGGAGGGCACAGATACGCAGTATTTT.